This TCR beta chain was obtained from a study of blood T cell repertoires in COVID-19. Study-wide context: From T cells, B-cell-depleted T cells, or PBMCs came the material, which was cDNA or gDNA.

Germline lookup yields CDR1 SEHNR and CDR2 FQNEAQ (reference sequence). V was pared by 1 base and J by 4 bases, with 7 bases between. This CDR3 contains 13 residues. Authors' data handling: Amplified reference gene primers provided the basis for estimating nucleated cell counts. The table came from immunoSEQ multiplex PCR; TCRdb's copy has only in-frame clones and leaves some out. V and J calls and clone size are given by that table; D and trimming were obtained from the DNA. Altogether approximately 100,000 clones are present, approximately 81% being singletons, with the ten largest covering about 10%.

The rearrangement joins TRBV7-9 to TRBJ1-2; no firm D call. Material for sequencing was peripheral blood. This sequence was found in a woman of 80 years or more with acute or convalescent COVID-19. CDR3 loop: CASSLGATYGYTF. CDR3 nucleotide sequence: TGTGCCAGCAGCTTAGGGGCAACCTATGGCTACACCTTC.